The TCR beta chain described here comes from a study of blood T cell repertoires in COVID-19. Study-wide background: The United States, Italy and Spain were the sources of the acute and convalescent COVID-19 samples. The analysed material was cDNA or gDNA that came from T cells, B-cell-depleted T cells, or PBMCs.

Original processing methods: Cell counts per sample came from amplifying reference gene primers. Using immunoSEQ multiplex PCR, the repertoire was profiled, and TCRdb retains in-frame clones only, with some absent. The V and J calls and clone size were taken over from that table, and D and trimming were inferred from the DNA. Among 90,000 to 120,000 clones listed, approximately 88% were seen once. Trimming took off 5 bases at V and 2 bases at J, with 13 bases between the two ends. Germline CDR1 and CDR2: SGHTA and FQGNSA. The CDR3 extends over 15 amino acids. The sample taken for sequencing was peripheral blood. This receptor was obtained from a man aged 40-49 years with active or convalescent COVID-19. The chain uses TRBV7-2 and TRBJ1-3; D remains ambiguous. The chain's CDR3 is CASSPHGPPGNTIYF. The CDR3 nucleotides are TGTGCCAGCAGCCCCCATGGGCCACCTGGAAACACCATATATTTT.